The entry below gives a single T cell receptor (beta chain) sequence along with its context. Antigen: not known. This entry is derived from a study of T cell responses to AZD1222 COVID-19 vaccine. Only in-frame clones appear in the TCRdb table, and some are missing; sequencing was by immunoSEQ multiplex PCR. This table has about 140,000 clones, less than 95% appearing once. Germline V lookup: CDR1 LNHDA, CDR2 SQIVND (reference sequence). V lost 3 bases and J 5 bases, leaving 12 bases between the germline ends. CDR3 size: 14 residues. Pooled together were second doses at about 4 or about 12 weeks. Study-wide findings and caveats: The donor cohort was predominantly white British with a female majority, and clonal diversity may have been underestimated.

The TCR comes from an adult who received the AZD1222 COVID-19 vaccine. The chain links TRBV19 to TRBJ2-3, with unresolved D. The material was peripheral blood, obtained 28 days after the second AZD1222 dose. In DNA, the CDR3 is TGTGCCAGTAGTATCCCGCTTCTGGGAGATACGCAGTATTTT. Protein: CASSIPLLGDTQYF.